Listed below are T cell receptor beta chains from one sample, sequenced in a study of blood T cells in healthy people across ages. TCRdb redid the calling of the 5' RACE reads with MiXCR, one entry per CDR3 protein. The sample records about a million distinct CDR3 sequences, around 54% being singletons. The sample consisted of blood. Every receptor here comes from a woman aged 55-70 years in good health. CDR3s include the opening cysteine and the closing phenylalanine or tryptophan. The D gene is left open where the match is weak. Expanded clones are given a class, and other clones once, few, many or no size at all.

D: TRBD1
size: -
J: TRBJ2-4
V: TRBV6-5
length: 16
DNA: TGTGCCAGCAGTTACTCGTGGACAGGGGCCAAAAACATTCAGTACTTC
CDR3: CASSYSWTGAKNIQYF

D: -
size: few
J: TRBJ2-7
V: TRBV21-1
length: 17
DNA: TGTGCCAGCAGCAAAGCCCCCTTAAGGGACAGCCTCTACGAGCAGTACTTC
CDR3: CASSKAPLRDSLYEQYF

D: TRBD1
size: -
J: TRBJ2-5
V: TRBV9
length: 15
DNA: TGTGCCAGCGGACCCGGGACAGGGGGCCATGAGACCCAGTACTTC
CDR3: CASGPGTGGHETQYF

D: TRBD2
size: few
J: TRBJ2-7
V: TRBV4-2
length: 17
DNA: TGTGCCAGCAGCCAAGTGGGCGGGACTAGCGACTCCTACGAGCAGTACTTC
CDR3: CASSQVGGTSDSYEQYF

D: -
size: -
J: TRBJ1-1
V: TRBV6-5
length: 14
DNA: TGTGCCAGCAGGAGGGGCCAGGCTAACACTGAAGCTTTCTTT
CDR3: CASRRGQANTEAFF

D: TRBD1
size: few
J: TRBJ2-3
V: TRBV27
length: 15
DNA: TGTGCCAGCAGCCACCGGGACAGTTACACAGATACGCAGTATTTT
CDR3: CASSHRDSYTDTQYF

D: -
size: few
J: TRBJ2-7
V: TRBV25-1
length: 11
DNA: TGTGCCAGCAGTGGACACTACGAGCAGTACTTC
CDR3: CASSGHYEQYF

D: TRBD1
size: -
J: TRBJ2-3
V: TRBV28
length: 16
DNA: TGTGCCAGCAGTCAATCTCAGGGGGCGGGCACAGATACGCAGTATTTT
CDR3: CASSQSQGAGTDTQYF

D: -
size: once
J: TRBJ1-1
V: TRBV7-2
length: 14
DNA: TGTGCCAGCAGGAGCGTAGGGGGGAACACTGAAGCTTTCTTT
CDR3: CASRSVGGNTEAFF

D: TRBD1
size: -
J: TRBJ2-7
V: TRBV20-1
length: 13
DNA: TGCAGTGCGGAGAGGGGACAGGGTTACGAGCAGTACTTC
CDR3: CSAERGQGYEQYF

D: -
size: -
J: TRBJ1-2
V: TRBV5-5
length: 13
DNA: TGTGCCAGCAGCTTGCTTAGAGACTATGGCTACACCTTC
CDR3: CASSLLRDYGYTF

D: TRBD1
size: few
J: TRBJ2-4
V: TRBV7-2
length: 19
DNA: TGTGCCAGCAGCATCCTCCCCCGGGACAGATTACTAGCCAAAAACATTCAGTACTTC
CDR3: CASSILPRDRLLAKNIQYF

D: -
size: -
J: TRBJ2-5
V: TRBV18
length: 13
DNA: TGTGCCAGCTCACCGCCTCCGGGAGAGACCCAGTACTTC
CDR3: CASSPPPGETQYF

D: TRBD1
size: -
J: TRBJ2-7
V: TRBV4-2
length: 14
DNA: TGTGCCAGCAGCCAAGTAACAGGGGGGCACGAGCAGTACTTC
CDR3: CASSQVTGGHEQYF

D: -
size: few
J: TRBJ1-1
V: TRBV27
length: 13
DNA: TGTGCCAGCAGTTTATACAGGAGCACTGAAGCTTTCTTT
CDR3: CASSLYRSTEAFF

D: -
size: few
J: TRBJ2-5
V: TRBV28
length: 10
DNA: TGTGCCAGCAGTTTGAAGCAGCAGTACTTC
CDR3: CASSLKQQYF

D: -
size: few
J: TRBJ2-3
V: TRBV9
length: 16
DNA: TGTGCCAGCAGCGTAGGGGTATTATCTAGCACAGATACGCAGTATTTT
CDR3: CASSVGVLSSTDTQYF

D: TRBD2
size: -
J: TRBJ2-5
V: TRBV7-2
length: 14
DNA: TGTGCCAGCAGCCTCCCATTCCATCGGGAGGCCCAGTACTTC
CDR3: CASSLPFHREAQYF

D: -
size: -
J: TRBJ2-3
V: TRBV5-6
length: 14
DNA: TGTGCCAGCAGCGTAGACCCGTTGACAGATACGCAGTATTTT
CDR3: CASSVDPLTDTQYF

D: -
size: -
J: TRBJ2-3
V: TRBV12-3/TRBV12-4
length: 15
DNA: TGTGCCAGCACAGAGACAGGAACCCTTTCTGATACGCAGTATTTT
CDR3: CASTETGTLSDTQYF

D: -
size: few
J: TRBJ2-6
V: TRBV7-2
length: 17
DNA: TGTGCCAGCAGCTTATATAGTGGGACGTCTGGGGCCAACGTCCTGACTTTC
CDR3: CASSLYSGTSGANVLTF

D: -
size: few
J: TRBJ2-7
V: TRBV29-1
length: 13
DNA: TGCAGCGTAGGAGGGGTCGATACCTACGAGCAGTACTTC
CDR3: CSVGGVDTYEQYF

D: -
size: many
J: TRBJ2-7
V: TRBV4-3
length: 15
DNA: TGCGCCAGCAGCCAAGTTCTCGGGGCCGGCTACGAGCAGTACTTC
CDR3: CASSQVLGAGYEQYF